There are a few counts of the clone carrying this T cell receptor (beta chain). The authors ran a second PCR of 7 to 11 cycles using a sample-barcoded 5' primer and a J-beta primer mix. TCRdb called the 5' RACE reads again in MiXCR, with one record for every CDR3 protein. The sample carries 780,000 or so distinct CDR3 sequences, around a quarter recorded once. The germline V gene encodes CDR1 DFQATT and CDR2 SNEGSKA (reference sequence). Trimming took 5 bases from V and 4 from J, leaving 18 bases between them. The CDR3 length is 16 residues. This entry is derived from a study of blood T cells in healthy people across ages. The data were also submitted as part of a second study, on T cells of mothers and their children.

Sequenced: blood. The TCR comes from a boy aged 5-17 years in good health. V and J are TRBV20-1 and TRBJ2-6; perhaps TRBD1 as D (6 bases). The CDR3 nucleotides read TGCAGTGCTCCCTCGGCTACAGGGAACGGGGCCAACGTCCTGACTTTC. As protein: CSAPSATGNGANVLTF.